This entry is about one TCR beta chain. This sample is drawn from a study of cytomegalovirus exposure and HLA in healthy donors. CDR3 size: 18 residues. Germline values: CDR1 KGHSH, CDR2 LQKENI. The V segment lost 3 bases and the J segment 5 bases; nucleotides outside the gene matches: 15. A multiplex PCR was run with 60 Vbeta primers and 13 Jbeta primers. The assay was immunoSEQ multiplex PCR, and TCRdb's table has in-frame clones only and misses some. The table shows 200,000 to 250,000 clones, with over 70% occurring only once. This clonotype was sampled from a woman in her sixties or seventies in good health and CMV-seropositive. The rearrangement joins TRBV18 to TRBJ2-1; 8 bases are shared with TRBD1. Source material: PBMCs. CDR3 coding DNA: TGTGCCAGCTCACCGAAAGCGCCCGGACAGGGAAGTCACAATGAGCAGTTCTTC. It translates to CASSPKAPGQGSHNEQFF.